This TCR beta chain is from a study of cytomegalovirus exposure and HLA in healthy donors. About the research overall: Among fewer than 500 genotyped donors, roughly 80% fell in the Caucasian-associated ancestry cluster.

The germline CDR1 and CDR2 sequences are GTSNPN and SVGIG (reference sequence). The CDR3 contains 12 residues. The V and J ends lost 1 base and 2 bases respectively, with 4 bases between them. PCR employed 60 Vbeta and 13 Jbeta primers. The data were produced by immunoSEQ multiplex PCR, yet TCRdb's version contains in-frame clones alone and is incomplete. Of about 140,000 clones listed, roughly three quarters were seen once; the top ten hold approximately 2%. Points from the study as a whole: Researchers left out some V segments, among them TRBV6-2 and TRBV6-3, as indistinguishable. By a later analysis, the bulk of CMV-associated TCR beta chains appeared HLA-restricted. Most TCRs appeared rarely, but some public TCRs recurred in many donors.

About this clone itself: The target antigen is unknown.

The specimen sequenced was PBMCs. The source is a man under 40 in good health and CMV-seronegative. The chain is built from TRBV30 and TRBJ2-3; D is unresolved. The DNA for the CDR3 is TGTGCCTGGAGTGATATCACAGATACGCAGTATTTT. Its translation is CAWSDITDTQYF.